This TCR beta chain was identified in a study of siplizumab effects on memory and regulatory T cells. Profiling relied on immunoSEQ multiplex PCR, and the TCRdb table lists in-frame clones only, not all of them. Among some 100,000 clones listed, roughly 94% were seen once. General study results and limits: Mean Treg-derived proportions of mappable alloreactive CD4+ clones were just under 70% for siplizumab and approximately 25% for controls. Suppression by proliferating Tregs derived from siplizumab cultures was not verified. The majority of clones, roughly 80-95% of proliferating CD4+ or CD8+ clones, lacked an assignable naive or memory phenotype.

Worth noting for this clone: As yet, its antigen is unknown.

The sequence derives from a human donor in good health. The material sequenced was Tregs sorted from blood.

CDR3 region: CASRFRTGTPTDTQYF. The CDR3 nucleotides are TGTGCCAGCAGATTTCGGACCGGGACCCCCACAGATACGCAGTATTTT. The gene calls are TRBV28 and TRBJ2-3; D is tentatively TRBD1 or TRBD2 (5 bases each). V lost 6 bases and J lost 2, with 18 bases in between. The CDR3 contains 16 residues. Germline V gene data show CDR1 as MDHEN and CDR2 as SYDVKM.